The present entry profiles one T cell receptor (beta chain) with its context. This clone was observed a handful of times. Its cognate antigen has yet to be identified. Base qualities are missing; no much larger clone stands one base away. CDR1 MNHEY and CDR2 SMNVEV were looked up in the germline V gene (reference sequence). Trimming takes 6 bases off V and 1 base off J; junction bases not matched to a gene: 5. From its cysteine to its phenylalanine, the CDR3 spans 16 amino acids. This entry keeps only the CDR3 DNA: 48 bases, framed from base 1. All of the isolated RNA was reverse transcribed with the High Capacity cDNA Reverse Transcription Kit, so expressed TCRB transcripts were sequenced. Naive, central memory and regulatory T cell samples underwent deep immunoSEQ sequencing, averaging about 3.57 million total reads per sample. Sorted cells were lysed in RLT buffer, and RNA was extracted using DNase-treated RNeasy Micro or Mini kits according to cell number. To prevent cross-contamination, every cell subset was processed on its own, while patient and healthy donor samples were processed together. Using the immunoSEQ multiplex PCR, TCRB sequences were amplified from cDNA into 87-bp fragments spanning the CDR3 region. Sequencing of the amplicons was done on the Illumina HiSeq platform. Per the original workflow: PCR bias was computationally corrected using synthetic template baselines, reads within Hamming distance 2 were collapsed, and singletons that could not be merged were discarded. Reads were aligned against IMGT to assign V, D and J genes, CDR3 length and insertions or deletions at six rearrangement sites. Within each subset, clonotype counts were normalized to sorted cell number, and only after that were true diversity and Gini coefficients computed with the tcR R package. The overlap coefficient, calculated on TCRB nucleotide sequences, was used to measure repertoire sharing. Out-of-frame TCRB sequences from naive cells were analyzed to stand in for the pre-selection repertoire. Here the immuneACCESS table is served through TCRdb, limited to in-frame sequences with V and J called. Missing clones are a known gap in these copies; in checked studies unresolved V genes cover under half, and the rest lacks a known reason. The D gene and trimming were derived from the DNA, and the V and J assignments and clone size from that table. This sample gives 140,000 or so clones in total; 8.5% to 12% of them show up just once. The ten largest clones add up to roughly 1.4% of the sample.

These data belong to a study of beta chain features in type 1 diabetes (dated by TCRdb to between 2018 and 2020). The study in broad terms: No differences in mean age, gender distribution, total cell number or subset yield were found between patients and healthy donors. Across all samples, roughly 110,000,000 sorted cells were examined, and cell number per subset correlated strongly with RNA yield. In the study, recently diagnosed type 1 diabetes patients and matched healthy donors were compared on the TCRB repertoires of their sorted circulating CD4+ T cell subsets. Regulatory and stem cell-like memory subsets were obtained from only 8 patients and roughly 8 healthy donors, while naive and central memory subsets were obtained from all 30 or so donors.

Results the study describes overall, beyond this receptor: Shorter templates might be favored by PCR, yet because patient and control samples were amplified and corrected together, any such skew would affect both groups equally. Only small numbers of individuals were included in the HLA sub-analyses, which left unresolved whether HLA type had any influence on TCRB rearrangement. Naive, central memory and regulatory TCRB repertoires appeared more similar among patients than among healthy donors. At VDJ recombination sites, patients with type 1 diabetes made fewer insertions and deleted more nucleotides, a pattern implying thymic rearrangement abnormalities. Because cDNA was sequenced instead of genomic DNA, activated cells with high expression could be over-represented, although the groups did not differ in activation or CD3 levels. A moderate but significant shortening of TCRB CDR3 length was observed in type 1 diabetes patients in all four CD4+ subsets.

From each donor, a single peripheral blood sample of about 110 mL on average was drawn into heparinised tubes. Using a panel that included CD45RO, CCR7, CD25, CD127, CD95 and CD27, naive, central memory, regulatory and stem cell-like memory CD4+ T cells were sorted on a BD FACSAria II. Every sorted population had a purity above 95%. PBMCs were separated immediately by Lymphoprep density gradient centrifugation and were stained directly, without being cultured. To minimize batch effects, samples were stained and sorted in pairs, one healthy donor with one patient per experiment. Recombination linked TRBV27 to TRBJ2-1; TRBD2 fits 11 bases in the junction. The specimen sequenced was naive CD4+ T cells from blood. The sample's cell subset or site label is to be understood as: true naive CD4+ T cells. The receptor comes from a man between 18 and 29 years old in good health. The DNA reads as follows: TGTGCCAGCAGCCCAGGGACTAGCGGATCCTACAATGAGCAGTTCTTC. Translated, this gives CASSPGTSGSYNEQFF.